This entry concerns a single TCR beta chain. Its antigen is still unknown. This sample is part of a study of cytomegalovirus exposure and HLA in healthy donors. Study-wide background: One earlier analysis, a look at around 170 million T cells, found roughly 120 million unique TCR beta sequences. Study outcomes and limitations: About 87% or about 30% of the time was how often most TCR beta V segments were productive, according to an earlier analysis. It was only CMV serostatus that was available as immune exposure information. In vitro checks showed that a few CMV-associated chains really do target CMV antigens.

Both 60 Vbeta primers and 13 Jbeta primers went into the PCR. Here immunoSEQ multiplex PCR was the method, and the copy in TCRdb shows in-frame clones only, minus some. The sample lists roughly 160,000 clones, approximately 84% occurring once. Germline V gives CDR1 SNHLY, CDR2 FYNNEI. Trimming shortened V by 7 bases and J by 1 base, and 10 bases separated the two germline ends. The CDR3 has 13 residues. The sequenced material came from PBMCs. The V gene is TRBV2, the J gene TRBJ1-1, with D perhaps TRBD1 (5 bases). This TCR derives from a young man in good health and CMV-seronegative. The DNA of the CDR3 is TGTGCCAGCATCGAGACAGAGAACACTGAAGCTTTCTTT. This codes for CASIETENTEAFF.